Given below is one TCR beta chain in context. Then a second PCR, running roughly 7 to 11 cycles, was carried out with a sample-barcoded 5' primer and a J-beta primer mix. Via MiXCR, TCRdb re-called the 5' RACE reads, giving one row per CDR3 protein. The sample consists of 1.8 million or so distinct CDR3 sequences, about two fifths of them appearing once. These data originate in a study of blood T cells in healthy people across ages. This CDR3 has 15 residues. The junction had 9 bases not matched to a gene; V was cut back by 6 bases and J by 7 bases. The chain employs TRBV12-3 or TRBV12-4 and TRBJ1-6, with 7 bases aligning to TRBD1. The receptor was derived from a human donor in good health. Source material: blood. The CDR3 protein is CASRPWDRENSPLHF. The CDR3 DNA sequence: TGTGCCAGCAGACCTTGGGACAGAGAGAATTCACCCCTCCACTTT.